These T cell receptor beta chains were read from a single sample in a study of T cell responses to AZD1222 COVID-19 vaccine. Profiled with immunoSEQ multiplex PCR; TCRdb holds only in-frame clones, not every one. The sample contains 160,000 or so clones, approximately 90% of which appear only once. The sequencing here drew on peripheral blood, taken on day 0 of AZD1222 vaccination. These receptors were obtained from an adult in good health. The conserved cysteine and the conserved F or W are not part of the CDR3 here. Fields, in order: V gene, D gene, J gene, CDR3 protein. D genes are given only for firm matches.

V: TRBV11-3; D: -; J: TRBJ1-1; CDR3: ASSLEQVGRYTEAF
V: TRBV3-1/TRBV3-2; D: -; J: TRBJ1-2; CDR3: ASSHPGQYGYT
V: TRBV30; D: TRBD2; J: TRBJ2-7; CDR3: AWSAGGSSYEQY
V: TRBV7-8; D: TRBD1; J: TRBJ1-6; CDR3: ASSPSGQGSSPLH
V: TRBV6-6; D: TRBD2; J: TRBJ2-3; CDR3: ASSPRGAGTSGRDTQY
V: TRBV28; D: -; J: TRBJ1-4; CDR3: ASSNLKGNEKLF
V: TRBV3-1/TRBV3-2; D: TRBD1; J: TRBJ1-1; CDR3: ASSQDWAGGSTEAF
V: TRBV7-9; D: TRBD1; J: TRBJ2-3; CDR3: ASSLEGQTTDTQY
V: TRBV30; D: -; J: TRBJ1-3; CDR3: AWTQPLTIY
V: TRBV10-3; D: -; J: TRBJ2-7; CDR3: AISEGGPLISIEQY
V: TRBV3-1/TRBV3-2; D: -; J: TRBJ1-6; CDR3: ASSLQWSSYNSPLH
V: TRBV18; D: -; J: TRBJ2-5; CDR3: ASSSGYQETQY
V: TRBV19; D: -; J: TRBJ2-1; CDR3: ASSGVARSNEQF